These T cell receptor beta chains were read from a single sample in a study of patients and donors after allogeneic stem cell transplantation. TCRdb recomputed calls from the RT-PCR reads with MiXCR, one row per CDR3 protein. Here the sample spans roughly 940,000 distinct CDR3 sequences, approximately 18% being singletons. Material: blood, either unsorted or a sorted T cell fraction (not recorded which). Receptor source: a human donor who was either an allogeneic HSCT recipient or a stem cell or donor lymphocyte infusion donor (not recorded which). It is not recorded whose cells these are; they may come from a transplant donor. Both conserved end residues are part of each CDR3. The order of the fields is D gene, J gene, clone size, V gene, CDR3 DNA, CDR3 protein. D genes are given only for firm matches. Expanded clones get a size class; other rows say once, few or many, or leave the size out.

D: -; J: TRBJ1-3; size: few; V: TRBV12-3/TRBV12-4; DNA: TGTGCCAGCAGTTTAGTAGACACCATATATTTT; CDR3: CASSLVDTIYF
D: -; J: TRBJ2-3; size: -; V: TRBV30; DNA: TGTGCCTCCCGCGGGGACCGCACAGATACGCAGTATTTT; CDR3: CASRGDRTDTQYF
D: -; J: TRBJ2-1; size: -; V: TRBV5-1; DNA: TGCGCCAGCAGCTTTTCCCGGTTTAATGAGCAGTTCTTC; CDR3: CASSFSRFNEQFF
D: TRBD2; J: TRBJ2-7; size: -; V: TRBV10-3; DNA: TGTGCCATCAGTGAACCTAGCGGGAGGGACTACGAGCAGTACTTC; CDR3: CAISEPSGRDYEQYF
D: -; J: TRBJ2-1; size: -; V: TRBV30; DNA: TGTGCCTGGAGAGAGGACCACTACAATGAGCAGTTCTTC; CDR3: CAWREDHYNEQFF
D: TRBD2; J: TRBJ2-7; size: -; V: TRBV7-2; DNA: TGTGCCAGCAGCTTAGTTTCTAGCGGGGCCTACGAGCAGTACTTC; CDR3: CASSLVSSGAYEQYF
D: TRBD1; J: TRBJ2-1; size: few; V: TRBV2; DNA: TGTGCCAGCAGCGAAGAGCAGGGGGCGTACTACAATGAGCAGTTCTTC; CDR3: CASSEEQGAYYNEQFF
D: -; J: TRBJ1-2; size: few; V: TRBV19; DNA: TGTGCCAGTAAATACCCGGGGGATTATGGCTACACCTTC; CDR3: CASKYPGDYGYTF
D: TRBD1; J: TRBJ2-7; size: many; V: TRBV29-1; DNA: TGCAGCGTTAAGGTACAGGGGGACTACGAGCAGTACTTC; CDR3: CSVKVQGDYEQYF
D: -; J: TRBJ1-6; size: -; V: TRBV5-1; DNA: TGCGCCAGCAGCACGACGGACAGAGTTAATTCACCCCTCCACTTT; CDR3: CASSTTDRVNSPLHF
D: TRBD1; J: TRBJ2-3; size: few; V: TRBV20-1; DNA: TGCAGTGCCATAGGGACAGATGACACAGATACGCAGTATTTT; CDR3: CSAIGTDDTDTQYF
D: -; J: TRBJ2-7; size: -; V: TRBV27; DNA: TGTGCCAGCAGTCTAGTCAGGGGGGCGGCAAGCTCCTACGAGCAGTACTTC; CDR3: CASSLVRGAASSYEQYF
D: -; J: TRBJ1-2; size: -; V: TRBV25-1; DNA: TGTGCCAGCAGTGATAGAGCGGATGGCTACACCTTC; CDR3: CASSDRADGYTF